This T cell receptor beta chain was observed in a study of vaccination and CD4 T cells after COVID-19. Cultured CD4+ T cell DNA underwent sequencing with the Oncomine TCR Beta short-read assay. Someone extracted genomic DNA from cultured CD4+ T cells. MiXCR, run by TCRdb on the PCR reads, gives a single entry per CDR3 protein. The sample records 15,000 to 20,000 distinct CDR3 sequences, around 32% being singletons. Treatment: roughly ten-day PBMC culture with coronavirus spike peptide pools or control peptides (ViraFEST assay). Once peptide pools had expanded antigen-specific T cells, ViraFEST sequenced TCRs. This clonotype was recorded a few times. Its target is not known. Study-wide findings and caveats: Reactive clone data from convalescent patients indicated a median of about 86% appearing only post-vaccination.

V lost 2 bases and J lost 7, with 11 bases in between. This CDR3 contains 13 residues. The germline gives CDR1 MNHNS, CDR2 SASEGT. The source of this sequence is a human donor with COVID-19. What was sequenced was cultured CD4+ T cells from blood. This chain joins TRBV6-1 and TRBJ1-1; D gene uncertain. CDR3 protein: CASSESVRFEAFF. As DNA, the CDR3 is TGTGCCAGCAGTGAAAGTGTGCGGTTTGAAGCTTTCTTT.